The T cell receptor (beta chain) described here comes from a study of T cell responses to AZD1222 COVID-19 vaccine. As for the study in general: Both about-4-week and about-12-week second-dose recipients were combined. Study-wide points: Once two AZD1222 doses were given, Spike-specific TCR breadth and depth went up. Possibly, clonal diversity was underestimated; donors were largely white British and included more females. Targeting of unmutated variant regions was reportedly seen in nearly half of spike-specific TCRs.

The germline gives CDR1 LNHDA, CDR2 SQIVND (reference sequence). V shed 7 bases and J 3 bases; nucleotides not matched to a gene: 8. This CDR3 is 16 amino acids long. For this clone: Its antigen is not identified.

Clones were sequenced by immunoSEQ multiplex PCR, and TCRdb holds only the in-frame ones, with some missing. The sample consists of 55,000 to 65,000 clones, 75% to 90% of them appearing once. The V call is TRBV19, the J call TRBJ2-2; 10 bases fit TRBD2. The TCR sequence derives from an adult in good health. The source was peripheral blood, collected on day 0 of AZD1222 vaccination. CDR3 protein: CASTPRTSGYTGELFF. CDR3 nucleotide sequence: TGTGCCAGTACTCCTAGGACTAGCGGATACACCGGGGAGCTGTTTTTT.